Here is one T cell receptor beta chain with its context. This clonotype appeared a few times. Its antigen is unknown. Within one base of it there is no much larger clone, and no base qualities were kept. Libraries were made using PCR. The sequencing machine was an Illumina HiSeq 2500. TCR library preparation used molecular barcoding, with unique molecular identifiers applied to normalize quantification of the TCRbeta repertoire. TCRdb's own reprocessing of the public reads used fastp at Q25 and MiXCR and kept productive beta chains. Identical CDR3 protein sequences are pooled into one entry, listed with their most common genes and DNA. For this sample the table gives approximately 350,000 distinct CDR3 sequences, of which 15% to 20% were detected only once. The ten biggest clones cover roughly 40% of the sample. The treatment or condition label on this specimen signifies: allogeneic hematopoietic cell transplantation with graft depleted of TCRalphabeta T cells and CD19 B cells. TCRalphabeta/CD19-depleted allogeneic hematopoietic cell grafts were given to the transplant recipients, all of whom were children.

The germline V and J ends show losses of 6 bases and 3 bases respectively, and no gene match explains 15 bases of the junction. The cysteine opens and the phenylalanine closes a CDR3 of 17 amino acids. Of all the DNA, just the CDR3 is kept, 51 bases in frame from base 1. This record comes from a study of T-cell reconstitution after alpha-beta-depleted transplantation in children listed by TCRdb under 2016. As for the study more broadly: The study quantitatively tracked T-cell immune reconstitution after TCRalphabeta/CD19-depleted allogeneic hematopoietic cell transplantation in children using TCR repertoire profiling. The investigation overall reported the following: The high TCRbeta diversity at day 60 in some patients was ascribed to recipient T cells and intrathymic progenitors that had survived conditioning. The apparently early alphabetaT-cell count recovery about two months after transplant was reportedly dependent on only several hundred rapidly expanded clones derived from non-depleted graft cells. Over subsequent months, a decline in hyperexpanded clone frequencies was noted, and after one year, T-cell counts and TCRbeta diversity were mostly ascribed to newly produced T cells.

The sequencing here drew on PBMCs, mostly from graft donor cells, taken 360 days after TCRalphabeta/CD19-depleted stem cell transplant. The chain is assembled from TRBV12-3 or TRBV12-4 and TRBJ2-7; 9 bases in the middle match TRBD2. This TCR was recovered from a male patient aged 2 to 9 who had a stem cell transplant for acute lymphoblastic leukemia, so the T cells may come from the graft donor. The sequenced DNA is TGTGCCAGCAGCTTGGAGATTCTGGCGGGAGGGAGCTACGAGCAGTACTTC. Its translation reads: CASSLEILAGGSYEQYF.